The 8 T cell receptor beta chains below were found in one sample sequenced in a study of blood T cell repertoires in COVID-19. The repertoire was sequenced with immunoSEQ multiplex PCR; TCRdb's copy has only in-frame clones and lacks some. Among about 200,000 clones listed, more than 70% were seen once. Material for sequencing was PBMCs or T cells enriched from blood (not recorded which). The receptors here all came from a woman aged 40 to 55 with acute COVID-19.

This sequence joins TRBV18 and TRBJ1-6; a possible D gene is TRBD1 (6 bases). The CDR3 extends over 16 amino acids. Trimming left V 3 bases short and J 5 bases short, with 14 bases between. Germline CDR1 KGHSH, CDR2 LQKENI. CDR3 in DNA: TGTGCCAGCTCACCCTTTCAGGGGATCAATAATTCACCCCTCCACTTT. Its translation: CASSPFQGINNSPLHF.

The CDR3 nucleotides read TGTGCCAGCAGCCCACAAAGGGACAGGGATGGCTACGAGCAGTACTTC. Protein sequence: CASSPQRDRDGYEQYF. The V and J genes are TRBV11-2 and TRBJ2-7, with 9 bases identical to TRBD1. CDR3 length equals 16 residues. Germline-derived CDR1 and CDR2 are SGHAT and FQNNGV. With 5 bases clipped from V and 3 bases from J, the junction kept 11 bases outside the gene matches.

This chain joins TRBV2 and TRBJ1-5; tentatively, D is TRBD1 (6 bases). CDR1 is SNHLY and CDR2 is FYNNEI in the germline V gene. The CDR3 consists of 15 residues. V lost 5 bases and J 0 bases, leaving 11 bases between the germline ends. CDR3 in amino acids: CASSSQGYSNQPQHF. The CDR3 DNA sequence: TGTGCCAGCAGTAGTCAGGGGTATAGCAATCAGCCCCAGCATTTT.

This clone was recorded a few times. The rearrangement uses TRBV3-1 (or the pseudogene TRBV3-2) and TRBJ2-2; 7 bases are a match to TRBD2. V was pared by 1 base and J by 3 bases, with 5 bases of the junction left unmatched. The CDR3 covers 16 residues. From germline, CDR1 is LGHDT and CDR2 YNNKEL (reference sequence). The CDR3 nucleotides read TGTGCCAGCAGCCAAGTTCGGGGGAGGGACACCGGGGAGCTGTTTTTT. It is translated as CASSQVRGRDTGELFF.

A word on this clone: A junction end diverges from the germline sequence, so it may reflect a read error. The V and J genes are TRBV30 and TRBJ2-3; D is perhaps TRBD1 (6 bases). The germline CDR1 and CDR2 sequences are GTSNPN and SVGIG (reference sequence). The CDR3 consists of 11 residues. The CDR3 DNA is TGTGCCTGGAGTGTGGGGGCCCCCAGCCATTTT. It specifies CAWSVGAPSHF.

This clone has only a few counts. This chain connects TRBV7-8 to TRBJ2-2, with TRBD2 as a possible D gene (5 bases). The CDR3 is 16 residues long. V was shortened by 0 bases and J by 1 base, with 9 bases between the two germline ends. Germline CDR1 reads SGHVS; CDR2 reads FQNEAQ. The CDR3 bases are TGTGCCAGCAGCTTAGCGCCCGGACTGAACACCGGGGAGCTGTTTTTT. Translated, it gives CASSLAPGLNTGELFF. The full variable domain, completed using reference TRBV7-8 and TRBJ2-2, is GAGVSQSPRYKVAKRGQDVALRCDPISGHVSLFWYQQALGQGPEFLTYFQNEAQLDKSGLPSDRFFAERPEGSVSTLKIQRTQQEDSAVYLCASSLAPGLNTGELFFGEGSRLTVL.

The V gene is TRBV29-1, the J gene TRBJ2-7; 7 nucleotides match TRBD2. CDR3 length equals 11 residues. After removal of 4 bases from V and 6 bases from J, the junction contained 3 bases not matched to a gene. The germline CDR1 and CDR2 sequences are SQVTM and ANQGSEA. CDR3 loop: CSVVGGSEQYF. The CDR3 bases are TGCAGCGTTGTGGGCGGGAGCGAGCAGTACTTC.

This sequence joins TRBV15 and TRBJ1-2, with D unresolved. Trimming stripped 6 bases from V and 8 bases from J, with 10 bases between. CDR1 is LNHNV and CDR2 is YYDKDF in the germline V gene (reference sequence). The CDR3 contains 11 residues. The CDR3 region has the DNA TGTGCCACCAGGGAGGGTGTGGGCTACACCTTC. Translated: CATREGVGYTF.